This TCR beta chain stems from a study of T cell repertoires in cytomegalovirus infection. With V trimmed by 1 base and J by 7 bases, 3 bases remained unmatched. CDR3 length: 14 residues. Via MiXCR, TCRdb re-called the reads, giving one row per CDR3 protein. The data show around 240,000 distinct CDR3 sequences, 22% seen once. This receptor was taken from a human donor in good health (CMV status not recorded). Some clones in this sample may be carry-over from other donors' samples. Sample: CD8+ T cells from PBMCs. The gene calls are TRBV12-3 or TRBV12-4 and TRBJ2-1; 8 positions agree with TRBD1. The CDR3 DNA sequence: TGTGCCAGCAGTTTAGGCAGGGGGCCAAATGAGCAGTTCTTC. This codes for CASSLGRGPNEQFF.